The 15 T cell receptor beta chains in this list originate from one sample, sequenced in a study of regulatory T cells in long-lasting Graves disease. The time point: newly diagnosed GD, antithyroid drugs for less than 3 months. RNA isolated from PBMCs was used to make the TCR library. CDR3 regions were amplified by Arm-PCR using iRepertoire HTBI primers to build TCR beta libraries. TCRdb analysed the multiplex PCR reads with MiXCR anew, one entry per CDR3 protein. Here the sample spans more than 300,000 distinct CDR3 sequences, 15% to 20% being singletons. Another study also made use of these data, one on T cells in Graves' hyperthyroidism and ophthalmopathy.

The sample was peripheral blood mononuclear cells (PBMCs), taken at new diagnosis, from a patient treated with antithyroid drugs. The receptors stem from a woman in her late teens or twenties with Graves disease.

This clonotype was seen many times. V usage is TRBV7-3 and J usage is TRBJ2-1, with a tentative D call TRBD2 (5 bases). This CDR3 spans 13 amino acids. The V end was cut by 5 bases, the J end by 6 bases, with 11 bases between. In germline, CDR1 is SGHTA, CDR2 FQGTGA. CDR3 in DNA: TGTGCCAGCAGCGAGGTGGGAGCCAATGAGCAGTTCTTC. Its protein is CASSEVGANEQFF.

The J gene is TRBJ1-3, the V gene TRBV4-3; D is unclear. The CDR3 is made up of 16 amino acids. Trimming stripped 2 bases from V and 2 bases from J, with 13 bases between. CDR1 and CDR2 (germline): LGHNA, YSLEER. CDR3: CASSQRRTVTGNTIYF. CDR3 sequence (DNA): TGCGCCAGCAGCCAACGTCGGACGGTGACTGGAAACACCATATATTTT.

This chain uses TRBV28 with TRBJ2-1; 16 bases align to TRBD2. V gave up 5 bases and J gave up 3 bases; unmatched junction bases: 4. The CDR3 consists of 17 residues. Germline V gene sequence: CDR1 MDHEN, CDR2 SYDVKM. CDR3 residues: CASSGTSGRGDYNEQFF. The DNA for the CDR3 is TGTGCCAGCAGTGGGACTAGCGGGAGGGGGGACTACAATGAGCAGTTCTTC.

This clonotype occurred many times. The chain joins TRBV6-1 to TRBJ2-1; possible D gene TRBD2, 5 bases. CDR1 and CDR2 (germline): MNHNS, SASEGT. Trimming shortened V by 0 bases and J by 3 bases, and 9 bases separated the two germline ends. CDR3 length equals 15 residues. CDR3 protein: CASSEAFGDYNEQFF. The CDR3 bases are TGTGCCAGCAGTGAAGCCTTCGGGGACTACAATGAGCAGTTCTTC.

The table lists this clonotype with a few counts. The rearrangement uses TRBV27 and TRBJ2-7; 12 bases fit TRBD2. The CDR3 length is 17 residues. V lost 2 bases to trimming and J lost 6 bases; unmatched junction nucleotides: 11. Germline assignment: CDR1 MNHEY and CDR2 SMNVEV (reference sequence). This CDR3 is CASSLQGRLAGVGEQYF. The CDR3 nucleotides read TGTGCCAGCAGTTTACAAGGGCGACTAGCGGGAGTAGGCGAGCAGTACTTC.

The chain recombines TRBV6-2 or TRBV6-3 with TRBJ2-4; no reliable D call. The CDR3 is 16 residues long. V was trimmed by 8 bases and J by 2 bases, leaving 19 bases between them. From germline, CDR1 is MNHEY and CDR2 SVGEGT. CDR3 nucleotide sequence: TGTGCCAGCGCGAGTGATAAAAGGGTGACCAAAAACATTCAGTACTTC. Translated, it gives CASASDKRVTKNIQYF.

Ten or more counts support this clonotype. The rearrangement uses TRBV12-3 or TRBV12-4 and TRBJ2-3; the D gene is possibly TRBD2 (7 bases). V was shortened by 6 bases and J by 5 bases, with 18 bases between the two germline ends. There are 15 residues in the CDR3. CDR3 sequence: CASRSRGGHVDTQYF. The CDR3 bases are TGTGCCAGCAGGTCTCGCGGGGGCCATGTAGATACGCAGTATTTT.

This clonotype showed up many times. V usage is TRBV20-1 and J usage is TRBJ2-2; no clear D. V lost 8 bases to trimming and J lost 3 bases, with 10 bases between them. Germline values: CDR1 DFQATT, CDR2 SNEGSKA (reference sequence). This CDR3 has 12 amino acids. The CDR3 protein is CSIFLHTGELFF. The CDR3 DNA reads TGCAGTATTTTTTTGCACACCGGGGAGCTGTTTTTT.

This chain links TRBV7-6 with TRBJ1-2; D gene uncertain. This CDR3 has 13 amino acids. The V gene's germline CDR1 is SGHVS and CDR2 FNYEAQ. Trimming removed 1 base at V and 6 bases at J, with 9 bases between. CDR3 region: CASSLDPFDGYTF. The CDR3 DNA sequence: TGTGCCAGCAGCTTAGACCCGTTCGATGGCTACACCTTC.

This clonotype was seen at least ten times. The V gene is TRBV11-2, the J gene TRBJ1-1; D is unresolved. V lost 4 bases to trimming and J lost 0 bases, with 9 bases between them. Per the germline V gene, CDR1 is SGHAT and CDR2 is FQNNGV. This CDR3 is 14 amino acids long. The DNA of the CDR3 is TGTGCCAGCAGCTCGACGGCTATGAACACTGAAGCTTTCTTT. The encoded protein is CASSSTAMNTEAFF.

This clonotype was recorded at least ten times. The chain links TRBV5-6 to TRBJ2-1; D perhaps matches TRBD2 (6 bases). The CDR3 loop spans 15 amino acids. CDR1 and CDR2 from the germline V gene are SGHDT and YYEEEE. Trimming took off 4 bases at V and 8 bases at J, with 19 bases between the two ends. The CDR3 DNA reads TGTGCCAGCAGCCGGGACTTACAGGTACTCGATGAGCAGTTCTTC. Translating gives CASSRDLQVLDEQFF.

This clonotype was observed many times. This chain joins TRBV28 and TRBJ1-1; unclear D gene. Trimming cost V 2 bases and J 3 bases, with 7 bases left between them. CDR1 and CDR2 from the germline V gene are MDHEN and SYDVKM. The CDR3 spans 13 residues. CDR3 protein: CASSLTQDTEAFF. CDR3 bases: TGTGCCAGCAGTTTAACGCAGGACACTGAAGCTTTCTTT.

This sequence joins TRBV19 and TRBJ1-1, with D uncertain. The ends were cut back, 3 bases at V and 1 base at J, with 6 bases in the middle. The CDR3 is 13 amino acids. CDR1 and CDR2 from the germline V gene are LNHDA and SQIVND (reference sequence). The CDR3 DNA sequence: TGTGCCAGTAGTATGAGAGGGAACACTGAAGCTTTCTTT. The encoded protein is CASSMRGNTEAFF. Full variable domain (remainder filled in from reference TRBV19 and TRBJ1-1): DGGITQSPKYLFRKEGQNVTLSCEQNLNHDAMYWYRQDPGQGLRLIYYSQIVNDFQKGDIAEGYSVSREKKESFPLTVTSAQKNPTAFYLCASSMRGNTEAFFGQGTRLTVV.

Ten or more counts support this clonotype. CDR3 nucleotides: TGTGCCAGCAGTCACAGCGGGACTATCCAAGAGACCCAGTACTTC. Protein: CASSHSGTIQETQYF. The chain combines TRBV6-1 with TRBJ2-5; 7 bases line up with TRBD2. The CDR3 is 15 amino acids. With 5 bases clipped from V and 1 base from J, the junction kept 7 bases outside the gene matches. Looked up from germline, CDR1 is MNHNS and CDR2 is SASEGT.

The CDR3 sequence: CASSFHRDTQYF. In nucleotides, the CDR3 is TGTGCCAGTTCCTTCCACCGGGATACGCAGTATTTT. This chain links TRBV19 with TRBJ2-3; D is undetermined. The CDR3 length is 12 residues. Germline CDR1 reads LNHDA; CDR2 reads SQIVND (reference sequence). The ends were cut back, 8 bases at V and 6 bases at J, with 12 bases in the middle.